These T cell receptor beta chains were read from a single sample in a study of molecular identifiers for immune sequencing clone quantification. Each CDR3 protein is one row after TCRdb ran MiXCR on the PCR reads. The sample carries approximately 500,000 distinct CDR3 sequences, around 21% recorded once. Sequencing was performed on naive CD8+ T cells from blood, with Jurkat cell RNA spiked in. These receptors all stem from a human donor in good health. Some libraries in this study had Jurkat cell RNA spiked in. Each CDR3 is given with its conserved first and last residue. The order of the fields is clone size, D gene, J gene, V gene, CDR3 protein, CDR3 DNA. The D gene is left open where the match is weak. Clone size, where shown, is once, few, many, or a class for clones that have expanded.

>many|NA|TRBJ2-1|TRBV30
CAWSVSGRDEQFF
TGTGCCTGGAGTGTTTCGGGCAGGGATGAGCAGTTCTTC
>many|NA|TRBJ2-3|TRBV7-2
CASSPSRGAGDTQYF
TGTGCCAGCAGCCCTAGCCGGGGGGCCGGAGATACGCAGTATTTT
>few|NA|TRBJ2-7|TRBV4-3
CASSQGVGGYEQYF
TGCGCCAGCAGCCAAGGGGTAGGGGGCTACGAGCAGTACTTC
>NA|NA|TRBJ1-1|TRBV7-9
CASNPPSAFF
TGTGCCAGCAACCCCCCGAGCGCTTTCTTT
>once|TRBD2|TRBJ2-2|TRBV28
CASSSLAGVSGELFF
TGTGCCAGCAGTTCGCTAGCGGGAGTGAGCGGGGAGCTGTTTTTT
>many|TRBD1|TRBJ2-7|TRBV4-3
CASSQEGAGGYEQYF
TGCGCCAGCAGCCAAGAGGGGGCAGGGGGCTACGAGCAGTACTTC
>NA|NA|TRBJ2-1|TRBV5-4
CASSFQHDSSEQFF
TGTGCCAGCAGCTTCCAACACGATTCATCGGAGCAGTTCTTC
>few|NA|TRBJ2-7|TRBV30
CAWSVSHIFEQYF
TGTGCCTGGAGTGTATCCCACATCTTCGAGCAGTACTTC
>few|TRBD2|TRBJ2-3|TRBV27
CASRPTSGGASDTQYF
TGTGCCAGCAGGCCCACTAGCGGGGGGGCTTCAGATACGCAGTATTTT
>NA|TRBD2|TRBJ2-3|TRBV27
CASSRAGPTDTQYF
TGTGCCAGCAGTCGAGCGGGGCCCACAGATACGCAGTATTTT
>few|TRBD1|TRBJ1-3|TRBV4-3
CASSSEHRGMSGNTIYF
TGCGCCAGCAGCTCTGAACACAGGGGAATGTCGGGAAACACCATATATTTT
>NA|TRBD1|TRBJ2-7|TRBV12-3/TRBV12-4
CASSERTGSLYEQYF
TGTGCCAGCAGTGAAAGGACAGGGAGCCTTTACGAGCAGTACTTC
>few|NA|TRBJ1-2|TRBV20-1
CSARDVGPYYGYTF
TGCAGTGCTAGAGATGTGGGACCTTACTATGGCTACACCTTC
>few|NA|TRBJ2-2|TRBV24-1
CATSEWADSGTGELFF
TGTGCCACCAGTGAATGGGCGGACAGCGGCACCGGGGAGCTGTTTTTT
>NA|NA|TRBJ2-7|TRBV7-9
CASSFTGSLCEQYF
TGTGCCAGCAGCTTTACAGGGTCCCTCTGCGAGCAGTACTTC
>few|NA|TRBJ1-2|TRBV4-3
CASSQDHRALANGYTF
TGCGCCAGCAGCCAAGATCATCGCGCTCTCGCAAACGGCTACACCTTC
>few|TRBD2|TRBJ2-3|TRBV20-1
CSARDLGLGSPDTQYF
TGCAGTGCTAGAGATCTAGGACTAGGATCCCCAGATACGCAGTATTTT
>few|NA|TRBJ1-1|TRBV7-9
CASSFWNTEAFF
TGTGCCAGCAGCTTTTGGAACACTGAAGCTTTCTTT
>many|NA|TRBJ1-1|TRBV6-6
CASSYGLGAPMNTEAFF
TGTGCCAGCAGTTACGGGTTGGGGGCCCCCATGAACACTGAAGCTTTCTTT
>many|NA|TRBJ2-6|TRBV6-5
CASSPTVYSGANVLTF
TGTGCCAGCAGCCCTACAGTGTACTCTGGGGCCAACGTCCTGACTTTC
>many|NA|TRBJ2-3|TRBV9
CASSVEGGSSTDTQYF
TGTGCCAGCAGCGTAGAGGGCGGATCTAGCACAGATACGCAGTATTTT
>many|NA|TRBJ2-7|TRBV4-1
CASSLWKGLGYEQYF
TGCGCCAGCAGTCTTTGGAAGGGGCTCGGGTACGAGCAGTACTTC
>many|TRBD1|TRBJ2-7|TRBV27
CASSTGVSYEQYF
TGTGCCAGCAGTACAGGGGTCTCCTACGAGCAGTACTTC
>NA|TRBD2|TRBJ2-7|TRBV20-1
CSARASDRTAGGPLEQYF
TGCAGTGCTAGAGCTTCGGACAGAACAGCGGGAGGGCCTCTCGAGCAGTACTTC
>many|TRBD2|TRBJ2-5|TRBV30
CAWSPGLAGEETQYF
TGTGCCTGGAGTCCGGGACTAGCGGGAGAAGAGACCCAGTACTTC
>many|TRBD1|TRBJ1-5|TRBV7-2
CASSQGGGNQPQHF
TGTGCCAGCAGCCAGGGGGGAGGGAATCAGCCCCAGCATTTT
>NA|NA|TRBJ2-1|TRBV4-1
CASSQEPISYNEQFF
TGCGCCAGCAGCCAAGAACCGATATCTTACAATGAGCAGTTCTTC
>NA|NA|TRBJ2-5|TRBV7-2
CASRNKYQETQYF
TGTGCCAGCAGGAATAAGTACCAAGAGACCCAGTACTTC
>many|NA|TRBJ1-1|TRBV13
CASSFRLGGTEAFF
TGTGCCAGCAGCTTCCGCTTGGGAGGCACTGAAGCTTTCTTT
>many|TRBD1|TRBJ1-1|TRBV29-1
CSVVSGRQGAVYTEAFF
TGCAGCGTTGTGTCTGGGAGACAGGGGGCTGTGTACACTGAAGCTTTCTTT
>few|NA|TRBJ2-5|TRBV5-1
CASSHTSFLETQYF
TGCGCCAGCAGCCATACTAGCTTCCTAGAGACCCAGTACTTC
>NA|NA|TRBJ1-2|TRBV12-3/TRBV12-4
CASSLGLSYTF
TGTGCCAGCAGTTTAGGCCTGAGCTACACCTTC